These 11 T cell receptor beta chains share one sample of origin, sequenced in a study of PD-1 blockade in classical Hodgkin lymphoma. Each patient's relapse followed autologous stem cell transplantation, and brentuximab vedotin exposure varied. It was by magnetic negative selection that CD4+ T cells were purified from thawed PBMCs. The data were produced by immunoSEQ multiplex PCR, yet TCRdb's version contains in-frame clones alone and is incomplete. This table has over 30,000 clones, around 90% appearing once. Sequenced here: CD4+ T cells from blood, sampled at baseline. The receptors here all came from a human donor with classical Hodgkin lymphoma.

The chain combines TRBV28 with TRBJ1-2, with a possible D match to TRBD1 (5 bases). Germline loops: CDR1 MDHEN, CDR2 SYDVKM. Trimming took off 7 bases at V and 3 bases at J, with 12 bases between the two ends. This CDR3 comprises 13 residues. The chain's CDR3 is CASTVGRDYGYTF. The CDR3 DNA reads TGTGCCAGCACCGTAGGCAGGGACTATGGCTACACCTTC.

The CDR3 is CASSQVKWGYTF. For the CDR3, the DNA is TGTGCCAGCAGCCAAGTGAAGTGGGGCTACACCTTC. The genes are TRBV4-2 and TRBJ1-2; D is undetermined. Germline V gives CDR1 LGHNA, CDR2 YNFKEQ. V was pared by 1 base and J by 8 bases, with 8 bases between. CDR3 length: 12 amino acids.

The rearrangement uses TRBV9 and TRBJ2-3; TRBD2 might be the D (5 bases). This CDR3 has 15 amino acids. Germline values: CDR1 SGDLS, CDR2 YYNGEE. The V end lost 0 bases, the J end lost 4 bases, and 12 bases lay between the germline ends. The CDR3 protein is CASSVGVSGSDTQYF. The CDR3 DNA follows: TGTGCCAGCAGCGTAGGGGTCAGCGGATCAGATACGCAGTATTTT.

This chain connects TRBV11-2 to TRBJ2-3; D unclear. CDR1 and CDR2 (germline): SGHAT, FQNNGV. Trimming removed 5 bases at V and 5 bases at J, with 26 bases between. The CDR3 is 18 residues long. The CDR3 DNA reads TGTGCCAGCAGCCCCTTCTATGGGGTGTTGATTGGTAAAGATACGCAGTATTTT. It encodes CASSPFYGVLIGKDTQYF.

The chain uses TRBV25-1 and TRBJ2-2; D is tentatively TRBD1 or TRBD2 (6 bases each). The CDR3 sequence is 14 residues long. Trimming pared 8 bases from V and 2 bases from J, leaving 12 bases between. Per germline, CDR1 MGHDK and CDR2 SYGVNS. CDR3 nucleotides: TGTGCCAGCCGGGGGCCCGTCAACACCGGGGAGCTGTTTTTT. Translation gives CASRGPVNTGELFF.

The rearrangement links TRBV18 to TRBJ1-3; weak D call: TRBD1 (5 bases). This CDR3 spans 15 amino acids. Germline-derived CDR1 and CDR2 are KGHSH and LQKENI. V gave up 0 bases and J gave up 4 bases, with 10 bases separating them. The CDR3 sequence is CASSPPGAFGNTIYF. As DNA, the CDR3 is TGTGCCAGCTCACCACCAGGGGCGTTCGGAAACACCATATATTTT.

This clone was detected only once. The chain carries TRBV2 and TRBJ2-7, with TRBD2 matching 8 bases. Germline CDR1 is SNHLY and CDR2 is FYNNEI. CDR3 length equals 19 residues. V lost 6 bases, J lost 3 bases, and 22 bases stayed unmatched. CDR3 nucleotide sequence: TGTGCCAGCAGGGATCCCCGAGGTGCCACTAGCGGAGTGTACTACGAGCAGTACTTC. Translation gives CASRDPRGATSGVYYEQYF.

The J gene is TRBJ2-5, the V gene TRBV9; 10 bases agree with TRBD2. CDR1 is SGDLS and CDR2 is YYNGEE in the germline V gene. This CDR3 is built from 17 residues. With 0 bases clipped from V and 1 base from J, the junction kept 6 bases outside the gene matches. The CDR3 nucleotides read TGTGCCAGCAGCGTAGAGCTAGCGGGAGCCATCCAAGAGACCCAGTACTTC. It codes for CASSVELAGAIQETQYF. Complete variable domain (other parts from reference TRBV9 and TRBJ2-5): DSGVTQTPKHLITATGQRVTLRCSPRSGDLSVYWYQQSLDQGLQFLIQYYNGEERAKGNILERFSAQQFPDLHSELNLSSLELGDSALYFCASSVELAGAIQETQYFGPGTRLLVL.

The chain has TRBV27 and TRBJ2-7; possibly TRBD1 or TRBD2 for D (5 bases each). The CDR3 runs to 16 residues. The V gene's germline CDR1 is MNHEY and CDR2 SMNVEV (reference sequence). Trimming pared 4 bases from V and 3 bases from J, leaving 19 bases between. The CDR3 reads CASSWAGTEVFYEQYF. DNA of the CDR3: TGTGCCAGCAGTTGGGCCGGGACCGAAGTATTCTACGAGCAGTACTTC.

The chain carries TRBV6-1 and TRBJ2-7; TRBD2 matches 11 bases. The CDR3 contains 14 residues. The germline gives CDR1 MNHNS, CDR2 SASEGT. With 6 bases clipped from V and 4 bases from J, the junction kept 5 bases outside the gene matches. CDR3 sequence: CASRRLAGNYEQYF. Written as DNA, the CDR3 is TGTGCCAGCAGGCGACTAGCGGGAAATTACGAGCAGTACTTC.

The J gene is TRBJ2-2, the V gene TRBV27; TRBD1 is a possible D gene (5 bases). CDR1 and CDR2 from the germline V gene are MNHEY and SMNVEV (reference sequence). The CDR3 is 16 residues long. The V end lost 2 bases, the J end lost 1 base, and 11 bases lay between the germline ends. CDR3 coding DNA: TGTGCCAGCAGTTTAATAAGCAGGGTGAACACCGGGGAGCTGTTTTTT. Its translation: CASSLISRVNTGELFF.